This TCR beta chain was retrieved from a study of CD8 T cells in ankylosing spondylitis. The CDR3 is 17 amino acids. Trimming stripped 0 bases from V and 5 bases from J, with 21 bases between. Germline assignment: CDR1 DFQATT and CDR2 SNEGSKA (reference sequence). In its sample, this clonotype was seen many times. TCRdb reprocessed the 5' RACE reads via MiXCR and lists one record per CDR3 protein. The sample has about 130,000 distinct CDR3 sequences, 12% to 15% seen once; the top ten hold about 2.7%. The V and J genes are TRBV20-1 and TRBJ2-3; D remains unclear. The sequence was collected from a female donor with ankylosing spondylitis or in good health (not recorded which). Material for sequencing was blood, either unsorted or a sorted T cell fraction (not recorded which). CDR3: CSARDSLGGTRIDTQYF. In DNA, the CDR3 is TGCAGTGCTAGAGATAGTTTGGGCGGAACCCGAATAGATACGCAGTATTTT.